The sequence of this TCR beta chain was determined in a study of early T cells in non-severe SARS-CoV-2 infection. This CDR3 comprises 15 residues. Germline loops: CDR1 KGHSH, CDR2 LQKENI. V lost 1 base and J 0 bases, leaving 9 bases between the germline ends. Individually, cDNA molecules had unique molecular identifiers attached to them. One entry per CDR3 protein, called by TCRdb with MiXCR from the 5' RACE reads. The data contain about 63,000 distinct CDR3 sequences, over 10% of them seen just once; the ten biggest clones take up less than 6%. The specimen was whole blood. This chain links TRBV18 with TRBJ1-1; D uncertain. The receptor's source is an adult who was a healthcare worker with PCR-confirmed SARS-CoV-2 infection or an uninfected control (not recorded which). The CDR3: CASSPQGGLNTEAFF. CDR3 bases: TGTGCCAGCTCACCACAGGGTGGTCTGAACACTGAAGCTTTCTTT.